Below are 19 T cell receptor beta chains sequenced from a single sample in a study of cytomegalovirus exposure and HLA in healthy donors. The primer mix had 60 Vbeta and 13 Jbeta primers. The method was immunoSEQ multiplex PCR; TCRdb's version includes in-frame clones alone and lacks a portion of them. The sample shows fewer than 100,000 clones, 60% to 80% of them seen only once. Sequencing input: PBMCs. These receptors came from a woman between 40 and 50 years old in good health and CMV-seronegative.

As DNA, the CDR3 is TGCGCCAGCAGCCGGGATCCAACCGGGTCGACGGGGGAGCTGTTTTTT. This gives the protein CASSRDPTGSTGELFF. The chain joins TRBV5-1 to TRBJ2-2; D perhaps matches TRBD2 (5 bases). The germline gives CDR1 SGHRS, CDR2 YFSETQ. V dropped 4 bases and J dropped 8 bases, with 21 bases sitting between them. This CDR3 comprises 16 residues.

This clone was detected only once. The chain carries TRBV18 and TRBJ1-4; TRBD1 is a possible D gene (6 bases). Germline V gene data show CDR1 as KGHSH and CDR2 as LQKENI. CDR3 length: 17 residues. The V end lost 2 bases, the J end lost 0 bases, and 13 bases lay between the germline ends. CDR3 DNA: TGTGCCAGCTCACCAAAACAGGGCATCTCAACTAATGAAAAACTGTTTTTT. This translates into CASSPKQGISTNEKLFF.

This clone turned up a few times. The chain links TRBV5-6 to TRBJ2-1; 8 bases agree with TRBD1. Germline V gene lookup returns CDR1 SGHDT and CDR2 YYEEEE. This CDR3 has 18 residues. The V and J ends lost 4 bases and 4 bases, in that order; junction bases with no gene match: 16. The CDR3 loop is CASSPQVRSGGAYNEQFF. CDR3 nucleotides: TGTGCCAGCAGCCCCCAAGTTCGGTCAGGGGGCGCGTACAATGAGCAGTTCTTC.

This clone was observed a single time. V usage is TRBV7-9 and J usage is TRBJ2-1; 9 nucleotides align to TRBD2. The CDR3 is 15 residues long. Losses at the gene ends were 2 bases for V and 5 bases for J; bases not matched to a gene: 4. Germline V CDR1 and CDR2: SEHNR, FQNEAQ (reference sequence). CDR3 DNA sequence: TGTGCCAGCAGCTTAAGCGGGGGGCTCAACAATGAGCAGTTCTTC. Encoded protein: CASSLSGGLNNEQFF.

This clone appeared a single time. The chain is built from TRBV6-1 and TRBJ1-1, with TRBD1 matching 7 bases. The CDR3 sequence is 13 residues long. Germline CDR1 reads MNHNS; CDR2 reads SASEGT. With 6 bases clipped from V and 1 base from J, the junction kept 2 bases outside the gene matches. The chain's CDR3 is CASRGTENTEAFF. DNA of the CDR3: TGTGCCAGCAGGGGGACAGAGAACACTGAAGCTTTCTTT.

V gene TRBV5-1 combines with J gene TRBJ2-1; 7 positions agree with TRBD1. V shed 0 bases, J shed 3 bases, and the junction held 6 bases outside the gene matches. The germline CDR1 and CDR2 sequences are SGHRS and YFSETQ. This CDR3 has 16 amino acids. In DNA form, the CDR3 reads TGCGCCAGCAGCTTGGCCTCCGGGACAGACTACAATGAGCAGTTCTTC. Its translation is CASSLASGTDYNEQFF. Together with reference TRBV5-1 and TRBJ2-1, the CDR3 gives the full variable domain: KAGVTQTPRYLIKTRGQQVTLSCSPISGHRSVSWYQQTPGQGLQFLFEYFSETQRNKGNFPGRFSGRQFSNSRSEMNVSTLELGDSALYLCASSLASGTDYNEQFFGPGTRLTVL.

A few counts support this clone. The chain carries TRBV7-3 and TRBJ1-1; D might be TRBD1 (6 bases). V was clipped by 2 bases and J by 5 bases, with 12 bases between them. This CDR3 is 14 amino acids long. Germline V lookup: CDR1 SGHTA, CDR2 FQGTGA. This CDR3 is CASSLQGGGTEAFF. The CDR3 DNA is TGTGCCAGCAGCTTACAAGGGGGGGGTACTGAAGCTTTCTTT.

The chain couples TRBV4-3 to TRBJ2-1; possible D gene TRBD1, 6 bases. CDR1 and CDR2 from the germline V gene are LGHNA and YSLEER. The CDR3 consists of 14 residues. V lost 0 bases and J lost 4, with 7 bases in between. The CDR3, as DNA: TGCGCCAGCAGCCAAGAGACAGGATACAATGAGCAGTTCTTC. Its translation: CASSQETGYNEQFF.

The chain links TRBV25-1 to TRBJ2-3; tentative D call: TRBD2 (6 bases). The CDR3 consists of 15 residues. Germline CDR1 is MGHDK and CDR2 is SYGVNS. Trimming removed 6 bases at V and 2 bases at J, with 15 bases between. The CDR3 DNA reads as TGTGCCAGCAGAGACACAGGAGGGCTCACAGATACGCAGTATTTT. It encodes CASRDTGGLTDTQYF.

The rearrangement joins TRBV29-1 to TRBJ2-3, with TRBD1 identical over 8 bases. CDR1 is SQVTM and CDR2 is ANQGSEA in the germline V gene. V was pared by 4 bases and J by 5 bases, with 5 bases of the junction left unmatched. CDR3 size: 13 residues. This CDR3 reads CSVVGQVGDTQYF. CDR3 nucleotide sequence: TGCAGCGTTGTGGGACAGGTTGGAGATACGCAGTATTTT.

This chain uses TRBV5-5 with TRBJ1-1; D gene unclear. The CDR3 sequence is 15 residues long. V dropped 4 bases and J dropped 4 bases, with 17 bases sitting between them. Germline CDR1 reads SGHKS; CDR2 reads YYEKEE (reference sequence). CDR3 sequence reads: CASSGDTYGGTEAFF. CDR3 bases: TGTGCCAGCAGCGGGGATACATACGGAGGCACTGAAGCTTTCTTT.

V usage is TRBV29-1 and J usage is TRBJ1-2, with D possibly being TRBD1 (5 bases). CDR3 length: 13 amino acids. With 4 bases removed from V and 2 bases from J, the gap between germline ends came to 11 bases. Germline CDR1 reads SQVTM; CDR2 reads ANQGSEA. The CDR3 protein is CSVARDLNYGYTF. CDR3 bases: TGCAGCGTTGCGCGGGACTTGAACTATGGCTACACCTTC. Supplemented by reference TRBV29-1 and TRBJ1-2, the full variable domain reads SAVISQKPSRDICQRGTSLTIQCQVDSQVTMMFWYRQQPGQSLTLIATANQGSEATYESGFVIDKFPISRPNLTFSTLTVSNMSPEDSSIYLCSVARDLNYGYTFGSGTRLTVV.

The chain has TRBV30 and TRBJ2-3; 9 nucleotides agree with TRBD2. Trimming removed 0 bases from V and 6 bases from J; junction bases left unmatched: 7. Germline CDR1 reads GTSNPN; CDR2 reads SVGIG (reference sequence). The CDR3 has 15 residues. CDR3 DNA sequence: TGTGCCTGGAGTGTTCGAGCGGGGGGAGGTGATACGCAGTATTTT. Protein: CAWSVRAGGGDTQYF.

The J gene is TRBJ2-3, the V gene TRBV29-1, with a possible D match to TRBD1 (5 bases). This CDR3 has 12 amino acids. Germline CDR1 reads SQVTM; CDR2 reads ANQGSEA. The V and J ends lost 7 bases and 1 base respectively, with 9 bases between them. The CDR3 loop reads CSETEGTDTQYF. Here the CDR3 DNA reads TGCAGCGAGACAGAGGGCACAGATACGCAGTATTTT.

The genes are TRBV6-4 and TRBJ2-1, with TRBD1 as a possible D gene (6 bases). V was pared by 3 bases and J by 4 bases, with 19 bases between. Germline V CDR1 and CDR2: MRHNA, SNTAGT. The CDR3 sequence is 17 residues long. CDR3 DNA: TGTGCCAGCAGTGAGGCTTACAGGGATAACTCTTACAATGAGCAGTTCTTC. It translates to CASSEAYRDNSYNEQFF.

The gene calls are TRBV28 and TRBJ2-2; 8 nucleotides align to TRBD2. The CDR3 loop spans 14 amino acids. Germline V gives CDR1 MDHEN, CDR2 SYDVKM. J gave up 17 bases and V 5 bases, and 16 bases lay outside the gene matches. The CDR3 DNA reads TGTGCCAGCAGTCTAGGACTAGCACGGGAGGCGTCTTTTTTT. Amino acid sequence: CASSLGLAREASFF.

This chain links TRBV7-2 with TRBJ2-7; TRBD1 aligns across 9 bases. CDR1 is SGHTA, CDR2 FQGNSA, per germline. V lost 3 bases, J lost 6 bases, and 6 bases stayed unmatched. The CDR3 totals 14 residues. The CDR3 spells CASSFTGTGSEQYF. The CDR3 DNA reads as TGTGCCAGCAGCTTTACCGGGACAGGGTCCGAGCAGTACTTC.

This clone came up once. The chain uses TRBV30 and TRBJ2-5; D unclear. The germline V gene has CDR1 GTSNPN and CDR2 SVGIG (reference sequence). V was shortened by 4 bases and J by 3 bases, with 6 bases between the two germline ends. This CDR3 is built from 11 residues. The CDR3 nucleotides read TGTGCCTGGACGGTCGAAGAGACCCAGTACTTC. Amino acids: CAWTVEETQYF.

V and J are TRBV6-5 and TRBJ1-5, with 8 bases matching TRBD1. The CDR3 spans 13 residues. CDR1 is MNHEY, CDR2 SVGAGI, per germline. V lost 6 bases and J lost 12; bases outside the gene matches: 10. CDR3 in DNA: TGTGCCAGCAGGGCCACCCAGGGGGCGAGCCAGCATTTT. It specifies CASRATQGASQHF.